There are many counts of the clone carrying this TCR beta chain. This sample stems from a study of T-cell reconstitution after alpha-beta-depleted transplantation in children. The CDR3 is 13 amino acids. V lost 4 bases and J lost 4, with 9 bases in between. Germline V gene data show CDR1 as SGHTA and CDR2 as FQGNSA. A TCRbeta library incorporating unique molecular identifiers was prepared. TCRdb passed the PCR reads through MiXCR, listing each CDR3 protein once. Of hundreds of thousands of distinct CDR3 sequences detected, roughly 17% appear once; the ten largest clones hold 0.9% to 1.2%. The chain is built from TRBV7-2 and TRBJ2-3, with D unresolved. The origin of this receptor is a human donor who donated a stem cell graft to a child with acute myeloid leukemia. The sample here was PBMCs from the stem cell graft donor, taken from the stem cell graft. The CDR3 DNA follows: TGTGCCAGCAGCTCCGCAGGCGCAGATACGCAGTATTTT. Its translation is CASSSAGADTQYF.